This T cell receptor beta chain appears in the sequencing data of a study of blood T cells in healthy people across ages. Notes on the study in general: Donor CMV infection status was unknown, possibly confounding age-related changes in expanded clonotypes. Among long-lived donors, naive CD4+ cells were more numerous and diversity higher than in aged donors.

This CDR3 has 19 amino acids. The germline CDR1 and CDR2 sequences are MNHEY and SVGAGI. With a J-beta primer mix and a sample-barcoded 5' primer, a second PCR ran about 6 to 11 cycles. Each sample provided no less than 2.5 million CDR3-containing paired-end reads. A single record per CDR3 protein comes from TCRdb applying MiXCR to the 5' RACE reads. The top ten clones hold 6.5% to 8.5% of a sample with about 1.4 million distinct CDR3 sequences, 55% to 75% of them seen once. Of note for this clonotype: Antigen: not known. Germline and junction disagree at one end, which may indicate a read error.

The material sequenced was blood. The source of this sequence is a man between 18 and 29 years old in good health. The chain joins TRBV6-5 to TRBJ2-5; 12 bases agree with TRBD1. The CDR3: CASSYRVPGQGADRETQCF. In nucleotides, the CDR3 is TGTGCCAGCAGTTACCGGGTCCCGGGACAGGGGGCGGATCGGGAGACCCAGTGCTTC.